Detailed here is one T cell receptor (beta chain). Its matching antigen is unknown. These data originate in a study of response to subunit inactivated influenza vaccine. Findings and caveats of the study: The authors suggested that every seasonal influenza vaccination recruits few new T cells.

This CDR3 spans 15 amino acids. Trimming removed 6 bases at V and 5 bases at J, with 17 bases between. CDR1 and CDR2 from the germline V gene are SGHVS and FNYEAQ. TCRdb used MiXCR to reprocess the RT-PCR reads, holding one entry per CDR3 protein. The table lists 430,000 or so distinct CDR3 sequences, around 9.9% of them singletons, with more than 10% in the top ten. The source is a man aged 45 to 65 who received an inactivated influenza vaccine. The input for sequencing was PBMCs from blood, taken 45 days after vaccination. V usage is TRBV7-6 and J usage is TRBJ2-1, with TRBD2 as a possible D gene (6 bases). The CDR3 loop reads CASSWDFNTNNEQFF. The CDR3 bases are TGTGCCAGCAGTTGGGACTTCAACACTAACAATGAGCAGTTCTTC.